This entry lists 28 T cell receptor beta chains sequenced from one sample in a study of blood T cell repertoires in COVID-19. The table came from immunoSEQ multiplex PCR; TCRdb's copy has only in-frame clones and leaves some out. This table holds approximately 88,000 clones, 70% to 80% found once. Material: peripheral blood. These receptors were collected from a human donor in a cohort sampled during active COVID-19.

The rearrangement joins TRBV9 to TRBJ2-3, with D possibly being TRBD2 (6 bases). CDR3 length: 15 residues. The V gene's germline CDR1 is SGDLS and CDR2 YYNGEE. V lost 0 bases and J lost 0, with 8 bases in between. The CDR3 loop reads CASSVVAASTDTQYF. The CDR3 DNA reads TGTGCCAGCAGCGTAGTAGCGGCTAGCACAGATACGCAGTATTTT.

The J gene is TRBJ2-3, the V gene TRBV4-2; 8 nucleotides match TRBD2. The V gene's germline CDR1 is LGHNA and CDR2 YNFKEQ. Germline trimming cut 11 bases from V and 1 base from J; bases unmatched to any gene: 5. The CDR3 contains 13 residues. Written as DNA, the CDR3 is TGTGCCTCCCGGGGGGGACGCACAGATACGCAGTATTTT. This translates into CASRGGRTDTQYF.

The rearrangement uses TRBV7-6 and TRBJ2-3; TRBD2 matches at 9 bases. J was trimmed by 2 bases and V by 3 bases; bases with no gene match: 6. Germline V gene data show CDR1 as SGHVS and CDR2 as FNYEAQ. The CDR3 spans 16 residues. CDR3 residues: CASSLGPSGNTDTQYF. The CDR3 bases are TGTGCCAGCAGCTTGGGGCCTAGCGGGAACACAGATACGCAGTATTTT.

This chain uses TRBV9 with TRBJ2-7; D ambiguous. Germline loops: CDR1 SGDLS, CDR2 YYNGEE. V was pared by 0 bases and J by 0 bases, with 10 bases between. The CDR3 covers 15 residues. CDR3 loop: CASSVGPADSYEQYF. The CDR3 nucleotides read TGTGCCAGCAGCGTAGGCCCGGCGGACTCCTACGAGCAGTACTTC.

J is TRBJ1-2 and V is TRBV3-1 (or the pseudogene TRBV3-2); weak D call: TRBD1 (6 bases). The germline V gene encodes CDR1 LGHDT and CDR2 YNNKEL (reference sequence). The CDR3 contains 15 residues. The V end was cut by 0 bases, the J end by 6 bases, with 14 bases between. The CDR3 sequence is CASSQDGRGFDGYTF. In nucleotides, the CDR3 is TGTGCCAGCAGCCAAGATGGCAGGGGCTTTGATGGCTACACCTTC.

This chain connects TRBV5-4 to TRBJ1-4; 11 bases fit TRBD1. The junction had 3 bases not matched to a gene; V was cut back by 4 bases and J by 7 bases. Germline-derived CDR1 and CDR2 are SGHNT and YYREEE (reference sequence). The CDR3 sequence is 14 residues long. The chain's CDR3 is CASSRDRGGEKLFF. The DNA for the CDR3 is TGTGCCAGCAGCCGGGACAGGGGGGGTGAAAAACTGTTTTTT.

The J gene is TRBJ1-3, the V gene TRBV9, with unresolved D. Germline assignment: CDR1 SGDLS and CDR2 YYNGEE. Between the trimmed V and J ends, which lost 2 bases and 0 bases, there was a span of 12 bases. The CDR3 spans 16 residues. CDR3 sequence reads: CASSVEQISSGNTIYF. The CDR3 nucleotides are TGTGCCAGCAGCGTTGAACAGATTAGCTCTGGAAACACCATATATTTT.

This clone was picked up one time. The gene calls are TRBV7-2 and TRBJ2-4; 8 nucleotides agree with TRBD1. The junction had 8 bases not matched to a gene; V was cut back by 1 base and J by 9 bases. Germline V gene sequence: CDR1 SGHTA, CDR2 FQGNSA. This CDR3 is 15 amino acids long. CDR3 residues: CASSLDAGGAGIQYF. The CDR3 DNA reads TGTGCCAGCAGCTTAGATGCAGGGGGCGCGGGCATTCAGTACTTC.

The chain employs TRBV7-9 and TRBJ2-7; D might be TRBD1 (6 bases). V was shortened by 5 bases and J by 3 bases, with 20 bases between the two germline ends. This CDR3 is 16 amino acids long. CDR1 SEHNR and CDR2 FQNEAQ come from the germline V gene (reference sequence). CDR3 sequence reads: CASSNGNVQGNYEQYF. CDR3 nucleotide sequence: TGTGCCAGCAGCAACGGAAACGTCCAGGGGAACTACGAGCAGTACTTC.

The chain combines TRBV11-2 with TRBJ2-5; maybe TRBD2 (6 bases). V lost 4 bases and J lost 3, with 12 bases in between. CDR3 length: 14 residues. Germline V gives CDR1 SGHAT, CDR2 FQNNGV. CDR3 DNA sequence: TGTGCCAGCAGCTCGGGGGACGGCGAAGAGACCCAGTACTTC. Translating gives CASSSGDGEETQYF.

This clone was counted once. V usage is TRBV27 and J usage is TRBJ2-1, with D perhaps matching TRBD2 (6 bases). The CDR3 extends over 13 amino acids. Between the trimmed V and J ends, which lost 5 bases and 6 bases, there was a span of 11 bases. Germline assignment: CDR1 MNHEY and CDR2 SMNVEV (reference sequence). This CDR3 is CASSSGLVNEQFF. Here the CDR3 DNA reads TGTGCCAGCAGTAGCGGGTTGGTCAATGAGCAGTTCTTC.

The chain combines TRBV7-9 with TRBJ2-5; D is possibly TRBD1 (6 bases). V was cut by 5 bases and J by 5 bases, with 18 bases left in between. The CDR3 length is 15 residues. Germline V gene data show CDR1 as SEHNR and CDR2 as FQNEAQ (reference sequence). The CDR3 protein is CASSQGSPPGETQYF. CDR3 sequence (DNA): TGTGCCAGCAGCCAGGGGTCCCCTCCGGGCGAGACCCAGTACTTC. The whole variable domain, remainder taken from reference TRBV7-9 and TRBJ2-5, is DTGVSQNPRHKITKRGQNVTFRCDPISEHNRLYWYRQTLGQGPEFLTYFQNEAQLEKSRLLSDRFSAERPKGSFSTLEIQRTEQGDSAMYLCASSQGSPPGETQYFGPGTRLLVL.

This chain links TRBV7-3 with TRBJ2-5; a weak D match, TRBD2 (6 bases). The CDR3 extends over 13 amino acids. CDR1 and CDR2 (germline): SGHTA, FQGTGA. V was trimmed by 5 bases and J by 4 bases, leaving 11 bases between them. In DNA, the CDR3 is TGTGCCAGCAGCCCCGGGGGTTCAGAGACCCAGTACTTC. Encoded protein: CASSPGGSETQYF.

The chain joins TRBV29-1 to TRBJ2-1, with a possible D match to TRBD1 (6 bases). Germline CDR1 is SQVTM and CDR2 is ANQGSEA. Deletions cut 7 bases from V and 7 bases from J, with 23 bases between. The CDR3 has 15 amino acids. CDR3 amino acids: CSAGKKTGRGNEQFF. In nucleotides, the CDR3 is TGCAGCGCCGGAAAAAAAACAGGGAGAGGGAATGAGCAGTTCTTC.

V gene TRBV5-1 combines with J gene TRBJ1-2; D might be TRBD1 (6 bases). The V gene's germline CDR1 is SGHRS and CDR2 YFSETQ. V was cut by 2 bases and J by 3 bases, with 11 bases left in between. This CDR3 region has 14 residues. The CDR3 protein is CASSLSSGDYGYTF. The CDR3 DNA sequence: TGCGCCAGCAGCTTAAGTTCAGGGGACTATGGCTACACCTTC.

The chain is built from TRBV2 and TRBJ1-6; D possibly corresponds to TRBD1 (6 bases). The V gene lost 5 bases and the J gene lost 5 bases, with 10 bases spanning the gap. Germline values: CDR1 SNHLY, CDR2 FYNNEI. The CDR3 contains 14 residues. CDR3 coding DNA: TGTGCCAGCAGTACAGGGTCAAATAATTCACCCCTCCACTTT. This codes for CASSTGSNNSPLHF.

J is TRBJ2-5 and V is TRBV28; 10 bases match TRBD2. Losses at the gene ends were 6 bases for V and 0 bases for J; bases not matched to a gene: 4. Per the germline V gene, CDR1 is MDHEN and CDR2 is SYDVKM. CDR3 size: 15 residues. The CDR3 loop is CASRGAGGYQETQYF. In DNA form, the CDR3 reads TGTGCCAGCAGAGGAGCGGGAGGGTACCAAGAGACCCAGTACTTC. Complete variable domain (other parts from reference TRBV28 and TRBJ2-5): DVKVTQSSRYLVKRTGEKVFLECVQDMDHENMFWYRQDPGLGLRLIYFSYDVKMKEKGDIPEGYSVSREKKERFSLILESASTNQTSMYLCASRGAGGYQETQYFGPGTRLLVL.

This CDR3 is CASSSNSEEKLFF. The CDR3 nucleotides are TGTGCCAGCAGTTCCAACAGTGAGGAAAAACTGTTTTTT. The chain combines TRBV28 with TRBJ1-4; no definite D call. From germline, CDR1 is MDHEN and CDR2 SYDVKM. The CDR3 length is 13 residues. The germline V and J ends were trimmed by 4 bases and 8 bases, with 11 bases remaining between them.

The chain uses TRBV28 and TRBJ1-5; D is undetermined. The CDR3 totals 15 residues. The V and J ends lost 6 bases and 5 bases respectively, with 17 bases between them. Germline-derived CDR1 and CDR2 are MDHEN and SYDVKM. As DNA, the CDR3 is TGTGCCAGCAGGTTGGGAGGACCCGCCGATCAGCCCCAGCATTTT. Translating gives CASRLGGPADQPQHF.

The rearrangement links TRBV27 to TRBJ2-2; TRBD1 agrees at 7 bases. Germline CDR1 MNHEY, CDR2 SMNVEV (reference sequence). CDR3 size: 14 residues. J was trimmed by 5 bases and V by 6 bases; bases with no gene match: 6. The CDR3 DNA reads TGTGCCAGCAGACCAGGGGGTAGGACCGGGGAGCTGTTTTTT. Encoded protein: CASRPGGRTGELFF.

The table lists this clone with a few counts. The J gene is TRBJ2-1, the V gene TRBV24-1, with 9 positions matching TRBD1. V dropped 3 bases and J dropped 7; count of bases not matched to a gene: 12. The CDR3 contains 17 residues. Looked up from germline, CDR1 is KGHDR and CDR2 is SFDVKD. The CDR3 protein is CATSDPGQGAAKNEQFF. CDR3 in DNA: TGTGCCACCAGTGATCCGGGACAGGGAGCGGCGAAGAATGAGCAGTTCTTC.

This chain links TRBV1 with TRBJ2-7; TRBD2 is taken as the D call from the table, unchecked against the DNA. TRBV1 is designated a pseudogene. This CDR3 spans 17 amino acids. The CDR3 protein is CTSPPGLAGERSYEQYF. CDR3 sequence (DNA): TGCACCAGCCCGCCGGGACTAGCGGGAGAACGTTCCTACGAGCAGTACTTC.

The genes are TRBV29-1 and TRBJ1-1; 10 nucleotides align to TRBD1. Germline V CDR1 and CDR2: SQVTM, ANQGSEA. The CDR3 runs 15 residues. The V and J ends lost 5 bases and 0 bases, in that order; junction bases with no gene match: 6. CDR3 sequence: CSVRRTGGMNTEAFF. The CDR3, as DNA: TGCAGCGTTAGACGGACAGGGGGAATGAACACTGAAGCTTTCTTT. Variable domain in full (rest from reference TRBV29-1 and TRBJ1-1): SAVISQKPSRDICQRGTSLTIQCQVDSQVTMMFWYRQQPGQSLTLIATANQGSEATYESGFVIDKFPISRPNLTFSTLTVSNMSPEDSSIYLCSVRRTGGMNTEAFFGQGTRLTVV.

The chain couples TRBV4-3 to TRBJ1-5; perhaps TRBD1 as D (5 bases). Germline lookup yields CDR1 LGHNA and CDR2 YSLEER. This CDR3 contains 15 residues. The V end lost 1 base, the J end lost 2 bases, and 9 bases lay between the germline ends. In nucleotides, the CDR3 is TGCGCCAGCAGCCAAGGGGCGGGGGGCAATCAGCCCCAGCATTTT. Its protein is CASSQGAGGNQPQHF.

The chain couples TRBV27 to TRBJ1-1; D gene uncertain. Trimming cost V 3 bases and J 5 bases, with 10 bases left between them. Germline values: CDR1 MNHEY, CDR2 SMNVEV (reference sequence). This CDR3 region has 13 residues. CDR3 bases: TGTGCCAGCAGTTTCGGTTACGGGACTGAAGCTTTCTTT. It encodes CASSFGYGTEAFF.

In its sample, this clone was seen a few times. The rearrangement joins TRBV28 to TRBJ1-5; D is uncertain. CDR3 size: 15 residues. V lost 7 bases to trimming and J lost 1 base, with 14 bases between them. Germline lookup yields CDR1 MDHEN and CDR2 SYDVKM. In DNA form, the CDR3 reads TGTGCCAGCACTATATCGGGGTTAAGCAATCAGCCCCAGCATTTT. This sequence encodes CASTISGLSNQPQHF.

The rearrangement links TRBV19 to TRBJ2-1, with 9 positions matching TRBD2. With 5 bases clipped from V and 10 bases from J, the junction kept 3 bases outside the gene matches. This CDR3 has 12 residues. CDR1 is LNHDA and CDR2 is SQIVND in the germline V gene (reference sequence). DNA for the CDR3: TGTGCCAGTAGTCTAGCGGGATCGGAGCAGTTCTTC. It codes for CASSLAGSEQFF.

The chain couples TRBV5-4 to TRBJ1-2; unclear D gene. This CDR3 has 13 residues. V was trimmed by 0 bases and J by 7 bases, leaving 10 bases between them. The germline gives CDR1 SGHNT, CDR2 YYREEE (reference sequence). The CDR3: CASSLGGFGGYTF. In nucleotides, the CDR3 is TGTGCCAGCAGCTTGGGAGGGTTTGGTGGCTACACCTTC.